This T cell receptor beta chain was recorded in a study of CD8 T cells in ankylosing spondylitis. Notes on the study in general: Several of the motif variants were reported before in synovial fluid and blood from reactive arthritis. Within ankylosing spondylitis blood, a TCR beta motif made up of roughly eight highly homologous variants appeared to be characteristic.

This clonotype was seen many times. What it binds is not known. Germline loops: CDR1 MNHEY, CDR2 SVGEGT. This CDR3 region has 14 residues. With 3 bases removed from V and 1 base from J, the gap between germline ends came to 7 bases. 5'-RACE, quantitative and with molecular barcodes, yielded the TCR beta libraries. TCRdb recomputed calls from the 5' RACE reads with MiXCR, one row per CDR3 protein. The sample holds roughly 100,000 distinct CDR3 sequences; about 8.5% are singletons and the top ten take nearly 10%. The clonotype comes from a male donor with ankylosing spondylitis or in good health (not recorded which). Sequences were obtained from blood, either unsorted or a sorted T cell fraction (not recorded which). V gene TRBV6-2 or TRBV6-3 combines with J gene TRBJ2-1, with D uncertain. In DNA form, the CDR3 reads TGTGCCAGCAGTTATGTTGGGTCCTACAATGAGCAGTTCTTC. Its translation: CASSYVGSYNEQFF.